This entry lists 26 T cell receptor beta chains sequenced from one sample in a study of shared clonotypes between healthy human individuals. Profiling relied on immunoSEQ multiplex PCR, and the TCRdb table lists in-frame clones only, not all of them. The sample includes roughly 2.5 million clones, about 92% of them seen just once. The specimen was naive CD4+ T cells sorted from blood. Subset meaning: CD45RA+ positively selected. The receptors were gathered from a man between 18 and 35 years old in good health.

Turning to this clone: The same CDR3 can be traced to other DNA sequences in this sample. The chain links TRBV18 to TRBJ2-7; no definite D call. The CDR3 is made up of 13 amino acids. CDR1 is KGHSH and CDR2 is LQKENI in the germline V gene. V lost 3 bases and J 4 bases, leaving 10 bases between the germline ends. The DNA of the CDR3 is TGTGCCAGCTCACCCCCCTCCCTATACGAGCAGTACTTC. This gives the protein CASSPPSLYEQYF.

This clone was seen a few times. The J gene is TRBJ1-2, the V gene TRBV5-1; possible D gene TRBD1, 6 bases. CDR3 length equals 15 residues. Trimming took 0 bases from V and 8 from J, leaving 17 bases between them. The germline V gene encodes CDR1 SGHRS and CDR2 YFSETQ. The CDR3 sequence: CASSLEPGGPRGYTF. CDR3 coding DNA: TGCGCCAGCAGCTTGGAGCCGGGGGGCCCCAGGGGCTACACCTTC.

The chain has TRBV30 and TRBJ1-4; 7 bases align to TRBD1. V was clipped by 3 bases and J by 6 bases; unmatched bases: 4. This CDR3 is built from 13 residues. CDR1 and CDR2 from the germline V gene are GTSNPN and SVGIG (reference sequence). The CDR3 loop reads CAWSRGGDEKLFF. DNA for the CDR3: TGTGCCTGGAGCAGGGGGGGGGATGAAAAACTGTTTTTT.

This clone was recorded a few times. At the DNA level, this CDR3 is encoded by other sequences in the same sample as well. CDR3 nucleotides: TGCGCCAGCAGCTTGAGTTCAACGAACACTGAAGCTTTCTTT. Encoded protein: CASSLSSTNTEAFF. The chain has TRBV5-1 and TRBJ1-1; no reliable D call. This CDR3 is built from 14 residues. V was trimmed by 1 base and J by 1 base, leaving 8 bases between them. From germline, CDR1 is SGHRS and CDR2 YFSETQ.

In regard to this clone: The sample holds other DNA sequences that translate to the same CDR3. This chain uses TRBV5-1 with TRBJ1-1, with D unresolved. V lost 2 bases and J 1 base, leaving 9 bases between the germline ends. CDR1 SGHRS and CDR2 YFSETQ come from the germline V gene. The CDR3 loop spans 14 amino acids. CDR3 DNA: TGCGCCAGCAGCTTACAGACGGGGAACACTGAAGCTTTCTTT. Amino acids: CASSLQTGNTEAFF.

The CDR3 coding sequence is TGTGCCAGCAGTCGAGGGCAGGGGATCTACGAGCAGTACTTC. Its protein product is CASSRGQGIYEQYF. This chain connects TRBV2 to TRBJ2-7, with D possibly TRBD1 on 6 matching bases. Germline V lookup: CDR1 SNHLY, CDR2 FYNNEI. There are 14 residues in the CDR3. V lost 5 bases and J 3 bases, leaving 14 bases between the germline ends.

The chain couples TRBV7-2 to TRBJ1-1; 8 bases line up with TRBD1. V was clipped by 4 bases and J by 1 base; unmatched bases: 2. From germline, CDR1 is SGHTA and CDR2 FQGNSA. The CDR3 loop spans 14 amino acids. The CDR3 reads CASSYRGGNTEAFF. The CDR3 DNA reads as TGTGCCAGCAGCTACAGGGGGGGGAACACTGAAGCTTTCTTT. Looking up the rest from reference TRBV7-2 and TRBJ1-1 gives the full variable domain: GAGVSQSPSNKVTEKGKDVELRCDPISGHTALYWYRQSLGQGLEFLIYFQGNSAPDKSGLPSDRFSAERTGGSVSTLTIQRTQQEDSAVYLCASSYRGGNTEAFFGQGTRLTVV.

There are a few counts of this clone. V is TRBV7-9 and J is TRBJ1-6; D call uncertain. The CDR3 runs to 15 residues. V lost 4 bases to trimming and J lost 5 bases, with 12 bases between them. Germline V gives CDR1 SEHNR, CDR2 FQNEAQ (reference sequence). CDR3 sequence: CASSSRGTDNSPLHF. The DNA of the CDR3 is TGTGCCAGCAGCTCGCGGGGAACCGATAATTCACCCCTCCACTTT.

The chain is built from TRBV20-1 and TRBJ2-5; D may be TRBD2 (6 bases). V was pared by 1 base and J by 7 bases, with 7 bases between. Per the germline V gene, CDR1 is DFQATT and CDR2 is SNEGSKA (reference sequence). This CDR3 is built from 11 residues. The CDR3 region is CSARGGGTQYF. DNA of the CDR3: TGCAGTGCTAGAGGGGGAGGGACCCAGTACTTC.

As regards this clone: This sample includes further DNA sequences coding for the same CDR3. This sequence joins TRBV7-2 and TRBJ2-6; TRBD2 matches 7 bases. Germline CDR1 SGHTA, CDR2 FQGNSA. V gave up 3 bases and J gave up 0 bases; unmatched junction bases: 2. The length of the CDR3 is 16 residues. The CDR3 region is CASSLGGSSGANVLTF. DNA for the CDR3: TGTGCCAGCAGCTTGGGCGGGAGCTCTGGGGCCAACGTCCTGACTTTC.

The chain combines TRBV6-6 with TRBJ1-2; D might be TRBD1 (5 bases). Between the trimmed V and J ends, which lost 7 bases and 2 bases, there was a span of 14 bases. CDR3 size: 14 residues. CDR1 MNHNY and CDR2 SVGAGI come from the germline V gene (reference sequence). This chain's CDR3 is CASNFRVYNYGYTF. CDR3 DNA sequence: TGTGCCAGCAATTTCAGGGTCTACAACTATGGCTACACCTTC.

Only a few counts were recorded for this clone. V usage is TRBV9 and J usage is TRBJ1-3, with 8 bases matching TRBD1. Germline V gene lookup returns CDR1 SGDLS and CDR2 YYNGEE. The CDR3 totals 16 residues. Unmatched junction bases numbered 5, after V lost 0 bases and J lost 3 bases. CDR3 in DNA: TGTGCCAGCAGCGTAGGGGAAGGACAGGGTGGAAACACCATATATTTT. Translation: CASSVGEGQGGNTIYF.

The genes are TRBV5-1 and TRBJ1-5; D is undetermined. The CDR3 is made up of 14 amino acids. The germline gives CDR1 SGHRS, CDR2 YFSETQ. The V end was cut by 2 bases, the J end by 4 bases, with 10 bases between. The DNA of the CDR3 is TGCGCCAGCAGCTTCGACGGACTTAATCAGCCCCAGCATTTT. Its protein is CASSFDGLNQPQHF.

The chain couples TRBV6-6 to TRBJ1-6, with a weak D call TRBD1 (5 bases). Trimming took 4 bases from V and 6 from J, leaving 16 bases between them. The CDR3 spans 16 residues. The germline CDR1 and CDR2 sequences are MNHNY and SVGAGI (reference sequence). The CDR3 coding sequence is TGTGCCAGCAGTTCCCCGGGCCAGGGACTTAATTCACCCCTCCACTTT. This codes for CASSSPGQGLNSPLHF.

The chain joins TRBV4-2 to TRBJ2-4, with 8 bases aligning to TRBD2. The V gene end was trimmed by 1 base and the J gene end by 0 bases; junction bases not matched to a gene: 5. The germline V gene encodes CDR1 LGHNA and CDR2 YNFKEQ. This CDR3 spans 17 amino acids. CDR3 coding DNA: TGTGCCAGCAGCCAAGGGGAAGCGGGGGAAGCCAAAAACATTCAGTACTTC. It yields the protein CASSQGEAGEAKNIQYF.

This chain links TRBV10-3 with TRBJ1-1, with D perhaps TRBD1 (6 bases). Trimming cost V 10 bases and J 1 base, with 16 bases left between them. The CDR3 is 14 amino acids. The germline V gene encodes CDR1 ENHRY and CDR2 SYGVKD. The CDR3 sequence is CATETGGTNTEAFF. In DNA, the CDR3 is TGTGCCACCGAGACAGGTGGGACGAACACTGAAGCTTTCTTT.

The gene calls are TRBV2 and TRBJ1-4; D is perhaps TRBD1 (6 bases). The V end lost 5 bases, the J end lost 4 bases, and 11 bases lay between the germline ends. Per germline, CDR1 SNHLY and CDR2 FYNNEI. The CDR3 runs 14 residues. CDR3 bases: TGTGCCAGCAGTCTTGGACAGCTTAATGAAAAACTGTTTTTT. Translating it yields CASSLGQLNEKLFF.

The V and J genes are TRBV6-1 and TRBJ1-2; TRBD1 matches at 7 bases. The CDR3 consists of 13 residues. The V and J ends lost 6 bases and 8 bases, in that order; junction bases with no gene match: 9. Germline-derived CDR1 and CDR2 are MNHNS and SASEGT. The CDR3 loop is CASSNDRARGYTF. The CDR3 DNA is TGTGCCAGCAGCAATGACAGGGCTCGCGGCTACACCTTC.

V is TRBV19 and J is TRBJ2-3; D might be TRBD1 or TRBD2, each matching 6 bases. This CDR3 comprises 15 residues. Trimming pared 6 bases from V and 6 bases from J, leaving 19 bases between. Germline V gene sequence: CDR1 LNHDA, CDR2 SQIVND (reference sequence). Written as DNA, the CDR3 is TGTGCCAGTAGCGTCCGGGGGACACCCAGCGATACGCAGTATTTT. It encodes CASSVRGTPSDTQYF.

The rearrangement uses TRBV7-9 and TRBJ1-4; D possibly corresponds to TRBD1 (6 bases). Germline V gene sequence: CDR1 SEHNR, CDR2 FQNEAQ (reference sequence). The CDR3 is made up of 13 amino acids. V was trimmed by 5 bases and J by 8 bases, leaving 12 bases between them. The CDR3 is CASSTQGNEKLFF. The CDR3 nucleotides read TGTGCCAGCAGCACCCAGGGGAACGAAAAACTGTTTTTT.

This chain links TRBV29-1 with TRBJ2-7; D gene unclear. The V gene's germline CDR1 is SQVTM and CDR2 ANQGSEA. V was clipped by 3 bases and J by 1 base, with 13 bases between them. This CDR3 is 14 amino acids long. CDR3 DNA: TGCAGCGTTGAGTCTCCACGACTTTCCTACGAGCAGTACTTC. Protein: CSVESPRLSYEQYF.

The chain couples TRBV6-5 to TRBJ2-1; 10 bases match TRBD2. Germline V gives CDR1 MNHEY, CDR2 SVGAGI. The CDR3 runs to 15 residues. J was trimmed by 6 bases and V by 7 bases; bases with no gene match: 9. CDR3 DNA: TGTGCCAGCATCAGGACTAGCGGAGTAGGCAATGAGCAGTTCTTC. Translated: CASIRTSGVGNEQFF.

CDR3 in amino acids: CASSGVRGKDTQYF. The DNA for the CDR3 is TGTGCCAGCAGTGGAGTAAGGGGTAAGGATACGCAGTATTTT. V is TRBV6-1 and J is TRBJ2-3; D may be TRBD1 (5 bases). V lost 4 bases and J lost 6, with 14 bases in between. Germline-derived CDR1 and CDR2 are MNHNS and SASEGT. CDR3 length: 14 amino acids.

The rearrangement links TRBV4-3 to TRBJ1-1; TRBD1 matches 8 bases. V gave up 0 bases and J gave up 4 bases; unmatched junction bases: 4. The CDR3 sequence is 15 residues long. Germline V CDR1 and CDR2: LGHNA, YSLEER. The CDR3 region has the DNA TGCGCCAGCAGCCAAGAACCCACAGGGGGCACTGAAGCTTTCTTT. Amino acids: CASSQEPTGGTEAFF.

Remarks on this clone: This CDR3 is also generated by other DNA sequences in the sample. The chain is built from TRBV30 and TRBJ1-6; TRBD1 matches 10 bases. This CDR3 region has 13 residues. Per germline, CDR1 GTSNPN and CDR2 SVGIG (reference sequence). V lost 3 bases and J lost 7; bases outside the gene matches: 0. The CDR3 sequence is CAWRDRGNSPLHF. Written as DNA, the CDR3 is TGTGCCTGGAGGGACAGGGGGAATTCACCCCTCCACTTT.

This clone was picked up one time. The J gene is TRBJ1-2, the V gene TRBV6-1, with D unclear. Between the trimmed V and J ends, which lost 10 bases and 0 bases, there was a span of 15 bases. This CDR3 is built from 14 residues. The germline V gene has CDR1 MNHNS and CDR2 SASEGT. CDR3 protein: CATQRAGTNYGYTF. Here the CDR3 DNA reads TGTGCCACCCAGAGGGCAGGAACTAACTATGGCTACACCTTC.